The 5 T cell receptor beta chains below come from one sample, sequenced in a study of blood T cell dynamics during melanoma immunotherapy. The method was immunoSEQ multiplex PCR; TCRdb's version includes in-frame clones alone and lacks a portion of them. The sample lists about 7,100 clones, over 75% seen once, with roughly 5.4% in the top ten. Time point in this sample: week 3, after first cycle of checkpoint inhibitor. The material was blood, obtained from a patient treated with checkpoint blockade. The receptors here all came from a human donor with melanoma.

The rearrangement links TRBV6-1 to TRBJ1-5, with unresolved D. Germline loops: CDR1 MNHNS, CDR2 SASEGT. This CDR3 is 14 amino acids long. Trimming cost V 7 bases and J 0 bases, with 10 bases left between them. CDR3 sequence: CASNLRFSNQPQHF. The CDR3 DNA is TGTGCCAGCAATCTGAGATTTAGCAATCAGCCCCAGCATTTT.

This chain links TRBV30 with TRBJ2-1; TRBD2 matches 8 bases. The CDR3 is 15 amino acids. The V segment lost 4 bases and the J segment 4 bases; nucleotides outside the gene matches: 9. The germline V gene has CDR1 GTSNPN and CDR2 SVGIG (reference sequence). CDR3 sequence reads: CAWTLSSGGYNEQFF. DNA of the CDR3: TGTGCCTGGACCCTCTCGAGCGGGGGATACAATGAGCAGTTCTTC.

This chain connects TRBV10-1 to TRBJ1-6; D call uncertain. V shed 3 bases and J shed 7 bases, with 7 bases lying between them. The CDR3 has 13 residues. Germline CDR1 and CDR2: WNHNN and SYGVQD (reference sequence). DNA of the CDR3: TGCGCCAGCAGTGAAGGGTCCAATTCACCCCTCCACTTT. It is translated as CASSEGSNSPLHF.

The chain employs TRBV4-1 and TRBJ2-7, with TRBD2 as a possible D gene (6 bases). The V gene's germline CDR1 is MGHRA and CDR2 YSYEKL. This CDR3 comprises 14 residues. The V end lost 5 bases, the J end lost 1 base, and 12 bases lay between the germline ends. CDR3 region: CASSVQEGSYEQYF. The DNA of the CDR3 is TGCGCCAGCAGCGTCCAGGAGGGTTCCTACGAGCAGTACTTC.

The chain uses TRBV5-1 and TRBJ1-2, with a tentative D call TRBD1 (5 bases). V lost 0 bases to trimming and J lost 8 bases, with 11 bases between them. The CDR3 runs 13 residues. Germline assignment: CDR1 SGHRS and CDR2 YFSETQ. The CDR3 coding sequence is TGCGCCAGCAGCTTGGGACAGCTTGAGGGCTACACCTTC. Protein product: CASSLGQLEGYTF.